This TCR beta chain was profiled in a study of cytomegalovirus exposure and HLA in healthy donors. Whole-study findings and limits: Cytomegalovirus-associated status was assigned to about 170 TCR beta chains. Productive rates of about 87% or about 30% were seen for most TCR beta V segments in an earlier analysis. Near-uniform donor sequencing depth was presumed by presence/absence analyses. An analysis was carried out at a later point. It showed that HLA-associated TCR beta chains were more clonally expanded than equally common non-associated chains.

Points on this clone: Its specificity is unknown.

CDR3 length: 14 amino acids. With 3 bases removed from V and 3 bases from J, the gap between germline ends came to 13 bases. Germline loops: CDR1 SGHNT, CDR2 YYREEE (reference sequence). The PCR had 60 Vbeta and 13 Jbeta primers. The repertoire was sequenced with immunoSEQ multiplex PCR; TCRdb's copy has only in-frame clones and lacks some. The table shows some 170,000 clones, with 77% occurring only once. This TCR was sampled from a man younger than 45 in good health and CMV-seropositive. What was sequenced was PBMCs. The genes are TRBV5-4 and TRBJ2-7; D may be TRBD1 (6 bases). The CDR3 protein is CASSSGQIDYEQYF. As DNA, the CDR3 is TGTGCCAGCAGCTCCGGACAGATTGACTACGAGCAGTACTTC.